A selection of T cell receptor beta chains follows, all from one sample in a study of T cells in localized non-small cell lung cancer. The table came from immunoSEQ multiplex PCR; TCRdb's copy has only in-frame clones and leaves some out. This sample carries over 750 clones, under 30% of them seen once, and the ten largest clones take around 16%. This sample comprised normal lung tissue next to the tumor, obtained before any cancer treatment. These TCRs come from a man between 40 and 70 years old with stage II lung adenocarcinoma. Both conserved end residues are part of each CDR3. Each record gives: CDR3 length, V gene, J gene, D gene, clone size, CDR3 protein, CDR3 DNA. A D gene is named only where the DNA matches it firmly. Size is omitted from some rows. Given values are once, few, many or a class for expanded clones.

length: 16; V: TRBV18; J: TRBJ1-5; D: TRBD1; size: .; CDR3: CASSPDRGQGNQPQHF; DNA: TGTGCCAGCTCACCCGACAGGGGCCAAGGCAATCAGCCCCAGCATTTT
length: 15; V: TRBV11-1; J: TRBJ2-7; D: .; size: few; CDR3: CASSQNRDLVYEQYF; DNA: TGTGCCAGCAGCCAAAATCGGGATCTCGTCTACGAGCAGTACTTC
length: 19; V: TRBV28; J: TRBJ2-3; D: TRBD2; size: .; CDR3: CASSWDTRGLAGLTDTQYF; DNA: TGTGCCAGCAGTTGGGACACTCGGGGGCTAGCGGGTCTTACAGATACGCAGTATTTT
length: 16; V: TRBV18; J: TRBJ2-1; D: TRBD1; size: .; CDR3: CASSPPQGDSYNEQFF; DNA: TGTGCCAGCTCACCGCCGCAGGGGGACTCCTACAATGAGCAGTTCTTC
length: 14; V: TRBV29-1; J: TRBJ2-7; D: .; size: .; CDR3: CSVEATPFSYEQYF; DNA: TGCAGCGTTGAAGCCACGCCATTCTCCTACGAGCAGTACTTC
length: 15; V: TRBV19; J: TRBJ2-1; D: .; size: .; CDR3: CASSIGAGLNNEQFF; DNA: TGTGCCAGTAGTATAGGGGCCGGACTAAACAATGAGCAGTTCTTC
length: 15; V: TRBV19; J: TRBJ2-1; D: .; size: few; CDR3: CASSTPRGFYNEQFF; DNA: TGTGCCAGTAGTACCCCCCGGGGCTTCTACAATGAGCAGTTCTTC
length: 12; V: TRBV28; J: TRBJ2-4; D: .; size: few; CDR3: CASSYPKNIQYF; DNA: TGTGCCAGCAGTTACCCCAAAAACATTCAGTACTTC
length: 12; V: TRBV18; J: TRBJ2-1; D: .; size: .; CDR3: CASSLRYNEQFF; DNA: TGTGCCAGCTCACTCCGATACAATGAGCAGTTCTTC
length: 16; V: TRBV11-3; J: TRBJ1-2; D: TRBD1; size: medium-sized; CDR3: CASNGEGQGAYYGYTF; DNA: TGTGCCAGCAACGGGGAGGGGCAGGGGGCCTACTATGGCTACACCTTC
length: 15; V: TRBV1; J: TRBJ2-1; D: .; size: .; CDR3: CASSQAGTPAYEQFF; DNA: TGCGCCAGCAGCCAGGCCGGGACTCCCGCTTATGAGCAGTTCTTC
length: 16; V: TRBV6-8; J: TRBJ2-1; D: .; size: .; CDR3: CATVPRISAGHNEQFF; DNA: TGTGCCACCGTTCCCAGGATCAGTGCGGGGCACAATGAGCAGTTCTTC
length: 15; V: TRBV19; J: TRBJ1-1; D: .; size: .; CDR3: CASSIDRGGLSRAFF; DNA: TGTGCCAGTAGTATAGATCGGGGCGGCCTCTCCAGAGCTTTCTTT
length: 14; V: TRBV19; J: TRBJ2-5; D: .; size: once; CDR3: CASRKTGGRETQYF; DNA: TGTGCCAGTCGGAAGACTGGGGGTCGAGAGACCCAGTACTTC
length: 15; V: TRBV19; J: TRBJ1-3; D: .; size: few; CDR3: CASSQGDSSGNTIYF; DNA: TGTGCCAGTAGCCAAGGGGATTCCTCTGGAAACACCATATATTTT
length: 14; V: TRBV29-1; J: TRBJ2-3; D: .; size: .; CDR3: CSVSERSGVDTQYF; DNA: TGCAGCGTCTCAGAAAGATCAGGGGTAGATACGCAGTATTTT